These 15 T cell receptor beta chains came from one sample sequenced in a study of cytomegalovirus exposure and HLA in healthy donors. The method was immunoSEQ multiplex PCR; TCRdb's version includes in-frame clones alone and lacks a portion of them. The repertoire has fewer than 200,000 clones, 85% to 90% of them found once; the top ten carry more than 1.2%. Sequencing used PBMCs. These receptor sequences come from a woman in her twenties or thirties in good health and CMV-seronegative.

The chain has TRBV6-6 and TRBJ2-7, with TRBD2 matching 14 bases. This CDR3 region has 13 residues. Trimming at V came to 5 bases and at J to 6 bases, leaving 0 bases not matched to a gene. The germline gives CDR1 MNHNY, CDR2 SVGAGI (reference sequence). The CDR3 reads CASSGLAGGEQYF. DNA for the CDR3: TGTGCCAGCAGTGGACTAGCGGGGGGCGAGCAGTACTTC.

In its sample, this clone was seen once. The J gene is TRBJ1-2, the V gene TRBV6-5; no clear D. V was cut by 4 bases and J by 3 bases, with 15 bases left in between. The V gene's germline CDR1 is MNHEY and CDR2 SVGAGI. CDR3 length: 15 amino acids. CDR3 sequence reads: CASSLKEAGHYGYTF. The CDR3 coding sequence is TGTGCCAGCAGTTTGAAGGAGGCAGGACACTATGGCTACACCTTC.

This clone has a handful of counts. J is TRBJ2-7 and V is TRBV6-1; D gene ambiguous. Trimming shortened V by 5 bases and J by 5 bases, and 10 bases separated the two germline ends. The CDR3 sequence is 12 residues long. CDR1 and CDR2 from the germline V gene are MNHNS and SASEGT. Here the CDR3 DNA reads TGTGCCAGCAGTCTCCACCGGGACGAGCAGTACTTC. Protein sequence: CASSLHRDEQYF.

The chain has TRBV6-1 and TRBJ2-5; D gene unclear. V lost 2 bases and J 2 bases, leaving 6 bases between the germline ends. The CDR3 is made up of 13 amino acids. Germline V gives CDR1 MNHNS, CDR2 SASEGT. The CDR3 nucleotides read TGTGCCAGCAGTGAACAGAAACAAGAGACCCAGTACTTC. Encoded protein: CASSEQKQETQYF.

V usage is TRBV7-9 and J usage is TRBJ2-5; D ambiguous. V was trimmed by 2 bases and J by 4 bases, leaving 5 bases between them. Germline assignment: CDR1 SEHNR and CDR2 FQNEAQ (reference sequence). This CDR3 is built from 12 residues. The DNA of the CDR3 is TGTGCCAGCAGCTTACTGTTAGAGACCCAGTACTTC. Translating it yields CASSLLLETQYF.

The chain is built from TRBV5-4 and TRBJ1-2, with 11 bases fitting TRBD1. Germline V gene lookup returns CDR1 SGHNT and CDR2 YYREEE (reference sequence). The junction had 5 bases not matched to a gene; V was cut back by 0 bases and J by 7 bases. The CDR3 is 15 amino acids. The CDR3 sequence: CASSLDRGQGVGYTF. The CDR3 nucleotides are TGTGCCAGCAGCTTGGATCGGGGACAGGGGGTTGGCTACACCTTC.

This sequence joins TRBV7-6 and TRBJ2-7, with 9 bases that match TRBD1. With V trimmed by 4 bases and J by 1 base, 2 bases remained unmatched. There are 14 residues in the CDR3. From germline, CDR1 is SGHVS and CDR2 FNYEAQ. The CDR3 nucleotides read TGTGCCAGCAGCTCCGGGACAGGGTCCTACGAGCAGTACTTC. This codes for CASSSGTGSYEQYF.

This clone appeared a single time. The V call is TRBV4-1, the J call TRBJ2-3; 10 bases are shared with TRBD2. The J segment lost 1 base and the V segment lost 4 bases, leaving 2 bases of the junction unmatched. The CDR3 extends over 15 amino acids. From germline, CDR1 is MGHRA and CDR2 YSYEKL. DNA of the CDR3: TGCGCCAGCAGCCCTCTAGCGGGGGGCACAGATACGCAGTATTTT. This codes for CASSPLAGGTDTQYF.

In DNA, the CDR3 is TGTGCCAGCAGTGAAGCCGGACAGGGCTATGGCTACACCTTC. It encodes CASSEAGQGYGYTF. The V and J genes are TRBV2 and TRBJ1-2; 8 nucleotides match TRBD1. This CDR3 is built from 14 residues. Germline trimming cut 0 bases from V and 4 bases from J; bases unmatched to any gene: 1. CDR1 is SNHLY, CDR2 FYNNEI, per germline.

V is TRBV15 and J is TRBJ1-2; no clear D gene. V was trimmed by 3 bases and J by 4 bases, leaving 24 bases between them. CDR1 and CDR2 from the germline V gene are LNHNV and YYDKDF (reference sequence). The CDR3 contains 18 residues. CDR3 in DNA: TGTGCCACCAGCAGTCGCCCCATAGGAGCAGGAGGGTCCTATGGCTACACCTTC. It encodes CATSSRPIGAGGSYGYTF.

The chain has TRBV4-3 and TRBJ2-2; 11 nucleotides match TRBD2. The CDR3 consists of 16 residues. Unmatched junction bases numbered 1, after V lost 3 bases and J lost 1 base. Germline CDR1 is LGHNA and CDR2 is YSLEER. In DNA form, the CDR3 reads TGCGCCAGCAGCCACGGACTAGCGGGGAACACCGGGGAGCTGTTTTTT. Translation: CASSHGLAGNTGELFF.

CDR3 sequence (DNA): TGTGCCAGCACTGAGACAGGACTGGGCACTGAAGCTTTCTTT. The encoded protein is CASTETGLGTEAFF. The J gene is TRBJ1-1, the V gene TRBV2; D may be TRBD1 (6 bases). Trimming removed 7 bases from V and 4 bases from J, with 16 bases in between. Germline assignment: CDR1 SNHLY and CDR2 FYNNEI. The CDR3 sequence is 14 residues long.

The chain employs TRBV27 and TRBJ2-1, with 11 bases lining up with TRBD2. The CDR3 covers 13 residues. J gave up 15 bases and V 1 base, and 5 bases lay outside the gene matches. In germline, CDR1 is MNHEY, CDR2 SMNVEV (reference sequence). CDR3 in amino acids: CASSLLAGGPLFF. The CDR3 nucleotides read TGTGCCAGCAGTTTATTAGCGGGGGGGCCGCTGTTCTTC.

The V and J genes are TRBV6-6 and TRBJ2-3, with TRBD1 as a possible D gene (5 bases). Germline CDR1 reads MNHNY; CDR2 reads SVGAGI (reference sequence). Trimming cost V 8 bases and J 4 bases, with 10 bases left between them. The CDR3 consists of 12 residues. CDR3 in DNA: TGTGCCAGCCGAGACAGATCAGATACGCAGTATTTT. Translated, it gives CASRDRSDTQYF.

V gene TRBV2 combines with J gene TRBJ2-1; D is possibly TRBD2 (5 bases). Germline CDR1 reads SNHLY; CDR2 reads FYNNEI. V lost 7 bases, J lost 14 bases, and 27 bases lay in between. The CDR3 is 15 residues long. CDR3 in DNA: TGTGCCAGCATGAGTGAGCGACTCGAAGAGGGAGCTAAGTTCTTC. It specifies CASMSERLEEGAKFF.